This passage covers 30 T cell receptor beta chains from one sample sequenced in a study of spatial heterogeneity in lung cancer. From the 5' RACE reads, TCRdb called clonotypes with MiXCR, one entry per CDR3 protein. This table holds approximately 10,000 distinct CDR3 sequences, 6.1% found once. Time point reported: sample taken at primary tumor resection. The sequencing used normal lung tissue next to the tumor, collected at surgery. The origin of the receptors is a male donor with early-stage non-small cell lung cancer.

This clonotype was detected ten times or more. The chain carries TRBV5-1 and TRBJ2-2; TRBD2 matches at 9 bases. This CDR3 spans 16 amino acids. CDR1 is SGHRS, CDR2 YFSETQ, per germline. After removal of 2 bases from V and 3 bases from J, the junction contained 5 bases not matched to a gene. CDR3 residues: CASSLGLASDTGELFF. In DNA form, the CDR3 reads TGCGCCAGCAGCTTAGGACTAGCGTCGGACACCGGGGAGCTGTTTTTT.

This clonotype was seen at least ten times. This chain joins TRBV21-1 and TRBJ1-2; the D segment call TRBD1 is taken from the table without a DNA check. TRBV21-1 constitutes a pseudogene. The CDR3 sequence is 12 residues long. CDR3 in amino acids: CACRQRNYGYTF. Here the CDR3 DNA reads TGTGCCTGCCGACAGCGAAACTATGGCTACACCTTC.

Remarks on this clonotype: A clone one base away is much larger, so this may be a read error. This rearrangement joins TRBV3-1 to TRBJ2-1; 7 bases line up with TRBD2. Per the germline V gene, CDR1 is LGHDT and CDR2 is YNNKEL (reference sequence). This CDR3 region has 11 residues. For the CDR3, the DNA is TGTGCCACGCGGGGGTACAATGAGCAGCTCTTC. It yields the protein CATRGYNEQLF.

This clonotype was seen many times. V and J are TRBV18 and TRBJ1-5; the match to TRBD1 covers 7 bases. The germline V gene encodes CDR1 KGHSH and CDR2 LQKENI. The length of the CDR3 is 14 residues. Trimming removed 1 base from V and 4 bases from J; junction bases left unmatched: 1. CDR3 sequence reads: CASSPQQGNQPQHF. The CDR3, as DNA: TGTGCCAGCTCACCACAACAGGGGAATCAGCCCCAGCATTTT.

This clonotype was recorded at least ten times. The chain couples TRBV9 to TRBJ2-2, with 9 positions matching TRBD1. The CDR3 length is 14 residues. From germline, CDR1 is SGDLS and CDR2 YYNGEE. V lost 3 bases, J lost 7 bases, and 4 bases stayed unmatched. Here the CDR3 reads CASSDRGLIGELFF. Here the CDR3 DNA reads TGTGCCAGCAGCGACAGGGGGCTGATCGGGGAGCTGTTTTTT.

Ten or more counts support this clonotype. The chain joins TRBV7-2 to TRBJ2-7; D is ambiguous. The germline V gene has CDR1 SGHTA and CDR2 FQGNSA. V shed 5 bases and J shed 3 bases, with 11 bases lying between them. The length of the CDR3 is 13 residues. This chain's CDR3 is CASSPNPNYEQYF. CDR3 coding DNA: TGTGCCAGCAGCCCCAACCCAAACTACGAGCAGTACTTC. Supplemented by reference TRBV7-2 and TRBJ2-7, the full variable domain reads GAGVSQSPSNKVTEKGKDVELRCDPISGHTALYWYRQSLGQGLEFLIYFQGNSAPDKSGLPSDRFSAERTGGSVSTLTIQRTQQEDSAVYLCASSPNPNYEQYFGPGTRLTVT.

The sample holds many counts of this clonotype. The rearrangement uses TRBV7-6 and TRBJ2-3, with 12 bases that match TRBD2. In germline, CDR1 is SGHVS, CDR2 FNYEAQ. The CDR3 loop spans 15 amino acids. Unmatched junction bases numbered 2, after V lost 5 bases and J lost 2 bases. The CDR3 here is CASSRLAGATDTQYF. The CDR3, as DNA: TGTGCCAGCAGCAGACTAGCGGGAGCCACAGATACGCAGTATTTT.

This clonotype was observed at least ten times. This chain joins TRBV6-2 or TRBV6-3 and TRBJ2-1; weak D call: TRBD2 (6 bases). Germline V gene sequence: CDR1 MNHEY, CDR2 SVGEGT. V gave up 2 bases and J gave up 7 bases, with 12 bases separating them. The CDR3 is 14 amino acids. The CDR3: CASSYRDWGNEQFF. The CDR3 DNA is TGTGCCAGCAGTTACCGGGACTGGGGGAATGAGCAGTTCTTC.

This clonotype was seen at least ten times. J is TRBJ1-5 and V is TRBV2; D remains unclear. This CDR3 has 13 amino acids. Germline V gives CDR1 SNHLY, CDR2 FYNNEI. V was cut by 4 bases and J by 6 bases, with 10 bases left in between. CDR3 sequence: CASSVGYTQPQHF. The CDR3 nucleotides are TGTGCCAGCAGTGTGGGGTATACTCAGCCCCAGCATTTT.

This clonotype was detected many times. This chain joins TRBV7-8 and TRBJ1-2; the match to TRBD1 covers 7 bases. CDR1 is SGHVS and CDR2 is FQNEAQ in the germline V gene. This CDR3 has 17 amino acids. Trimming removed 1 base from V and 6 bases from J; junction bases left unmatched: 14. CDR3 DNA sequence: TGTGCCAGCAGCTTAGGGTGGGCGGGACAGAACTATGATGGCTACACCTTC. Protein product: CASSLGWAGQNYDGYTF.

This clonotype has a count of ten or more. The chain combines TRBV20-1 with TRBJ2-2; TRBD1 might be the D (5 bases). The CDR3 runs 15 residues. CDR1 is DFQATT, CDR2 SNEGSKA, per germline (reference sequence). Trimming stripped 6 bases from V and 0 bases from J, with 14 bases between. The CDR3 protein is CSAQQELTNTGELFF. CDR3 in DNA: TGCAGTGCGCAACAGGAGCTAACGAACACCGGGGAGCTGTTTTTT.

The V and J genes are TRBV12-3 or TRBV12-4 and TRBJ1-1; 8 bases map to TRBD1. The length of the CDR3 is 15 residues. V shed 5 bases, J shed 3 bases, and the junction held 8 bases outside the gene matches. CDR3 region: CASSVLTGEDTEAFF. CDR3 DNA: TGTGCCAGCAGTGTCTTGACAGGGGAGGACACTGAAGCTTTCTTT.

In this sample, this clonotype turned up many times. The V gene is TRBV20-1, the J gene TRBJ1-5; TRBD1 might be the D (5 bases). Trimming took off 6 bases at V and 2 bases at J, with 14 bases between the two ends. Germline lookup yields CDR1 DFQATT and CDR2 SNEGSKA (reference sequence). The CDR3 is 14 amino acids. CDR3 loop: CSAPTQGRNQPQHF. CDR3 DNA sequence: TGCAGTGCGCCCACTCAGGGTCGCAATCAGCCCCAGCATTTT.

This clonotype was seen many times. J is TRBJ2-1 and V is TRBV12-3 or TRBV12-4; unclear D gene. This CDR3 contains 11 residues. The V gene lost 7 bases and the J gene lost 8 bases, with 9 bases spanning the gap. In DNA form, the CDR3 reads TGTGCCAGCACGTCCAGCGATGAGCAGTTCTTC. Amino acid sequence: CASTSSDEQFF.

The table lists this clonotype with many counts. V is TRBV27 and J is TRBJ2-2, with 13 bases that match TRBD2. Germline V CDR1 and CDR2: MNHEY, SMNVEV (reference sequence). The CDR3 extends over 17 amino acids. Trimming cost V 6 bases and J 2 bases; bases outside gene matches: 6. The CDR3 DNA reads TGTGCCAGCAGAAGACTAGCGGGGGGACCTAACACCGGGGAGCTGTTTTTT. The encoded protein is CASRRLAGGPNTGELFF.

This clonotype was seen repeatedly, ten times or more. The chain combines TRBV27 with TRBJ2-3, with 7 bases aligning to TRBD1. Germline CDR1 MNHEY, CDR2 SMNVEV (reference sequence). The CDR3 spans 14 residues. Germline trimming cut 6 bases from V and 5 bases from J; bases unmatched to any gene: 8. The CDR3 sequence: CASRAQGQRDTQYF. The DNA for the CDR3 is TGTGCCAGCAGGGCACAGGGGCAAAGAGATACGCAGTATTTT.

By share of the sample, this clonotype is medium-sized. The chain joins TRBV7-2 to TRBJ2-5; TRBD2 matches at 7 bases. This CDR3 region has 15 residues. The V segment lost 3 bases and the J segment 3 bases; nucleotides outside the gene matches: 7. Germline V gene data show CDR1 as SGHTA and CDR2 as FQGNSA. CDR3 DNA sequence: TGTGCCAGCAGCTTCTTAGCGGGCCCAAAAGAGACCCAGTACTTC. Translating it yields CASSFLAGPKETQYF.

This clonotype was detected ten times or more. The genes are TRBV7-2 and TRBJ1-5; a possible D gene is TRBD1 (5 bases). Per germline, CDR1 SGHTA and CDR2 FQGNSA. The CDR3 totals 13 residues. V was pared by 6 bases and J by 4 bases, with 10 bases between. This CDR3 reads CASRYRLNQPQHF. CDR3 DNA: TGTGCCAGCAGATACAGGCTGAATCAGCCCCAGCATTTT.

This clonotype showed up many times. The CDR3 sequence: CASSPLDGGASPLHF. CDR3 bases: TGTGCCAGCAGCCCACTGGATGGGGGAGCTTCACCCCTCCACTTT. The rearrangement links TRBV7-2 to TRBJ1-6; D is possibly TRBD1 (5 bases). V was shortened by 5 bases and J by 9 bases, with 17 bases between the two germline ends. This CDR3 has 15 residues. Germline CDR1 reads SGHTA; CDR2 reads FQGNSA.

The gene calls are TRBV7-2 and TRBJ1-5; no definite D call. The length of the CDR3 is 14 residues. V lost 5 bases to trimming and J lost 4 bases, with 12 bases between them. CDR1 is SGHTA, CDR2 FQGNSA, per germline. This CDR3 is CASSLASVNQPQHF. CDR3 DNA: TGTGCCAGCAGCCTGGCCAGTGTAAATCAGCCCCAGCATTTT.

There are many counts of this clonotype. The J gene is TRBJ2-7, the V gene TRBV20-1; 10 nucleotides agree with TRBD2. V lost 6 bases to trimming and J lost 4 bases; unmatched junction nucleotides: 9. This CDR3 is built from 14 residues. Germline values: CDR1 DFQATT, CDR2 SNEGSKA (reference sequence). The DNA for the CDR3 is TGCAGTGCCCTAGCGGGAGCGGTAGAATACGAGCAGTACTTC. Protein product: CSALAGAVEYEQYF.

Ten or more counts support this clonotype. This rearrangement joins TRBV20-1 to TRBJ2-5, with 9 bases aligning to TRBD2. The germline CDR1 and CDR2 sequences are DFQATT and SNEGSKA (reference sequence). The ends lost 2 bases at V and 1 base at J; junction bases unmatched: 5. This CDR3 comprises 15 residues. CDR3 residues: CSARISGGSQETQYF. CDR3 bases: TGCAGTGCTAGAATAAGCGGGGGGTCCCAAGAGACCCAGTACTTC.

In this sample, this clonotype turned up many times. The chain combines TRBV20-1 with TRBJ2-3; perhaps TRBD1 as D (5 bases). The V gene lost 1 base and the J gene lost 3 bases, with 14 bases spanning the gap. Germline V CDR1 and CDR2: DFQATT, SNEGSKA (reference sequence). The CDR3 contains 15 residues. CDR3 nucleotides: TGCAGTGCTAGAGGCGCGGTAGGGGTAACAGATACGCAGTATTTT. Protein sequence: CSARGAVGVTDTQYF.

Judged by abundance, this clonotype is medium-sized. CDR3: CASSRGLAVNTGELFF. CDR3 nucleotides: TGTGCCAGCAGTAGGGGACTAGCGGTAAACACCGGGGAGCTGTTTTTT. J is TRBJ2-2 and V is TRBV6-5, with TRBD2 matching 11 bases. V shed 5 bases and J 2 bases; nucleotides not matched to a gene: 4. This CDR3 has 16 amino acids. In germline, CDR1 is MNHEY, CDR2 SVGAGI.

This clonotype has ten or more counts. The CDR3 bases are TGCAGTGCTCGAACCTTCCGAGGGGTGAACACTGAAGCTTTCTTT. Translating gives CSARTFRGVNTEAFF. The chain employs TRBV20-1 and TRBJ1-1; possibly TRBD1 for D (5 bases). Germline assignment: CDR1 DFQATT and CDR2 SNEGSKA (reference sequence). The V gene lost 5 bases and the J gene lost 0 bases, with 16 bases spanning the gap. The CDR3 sequence is 15 residues long.

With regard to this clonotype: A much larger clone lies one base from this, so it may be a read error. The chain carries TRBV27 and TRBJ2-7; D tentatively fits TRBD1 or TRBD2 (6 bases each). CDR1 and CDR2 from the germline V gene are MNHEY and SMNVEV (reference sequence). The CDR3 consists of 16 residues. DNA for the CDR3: TGTACCAGCAGTTTATCCACAGGGAGACGGGGGCACGAGCAGTACTTC. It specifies CTSSLSTGRRGHEQYF.

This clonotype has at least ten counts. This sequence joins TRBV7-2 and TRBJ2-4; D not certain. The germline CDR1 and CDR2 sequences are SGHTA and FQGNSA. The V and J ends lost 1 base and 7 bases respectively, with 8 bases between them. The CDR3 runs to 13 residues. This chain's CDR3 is CASSLDSANIQYF. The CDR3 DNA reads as TGTGCCAGCAGCTTAGACAGCGCTAACATTCAGTACTTC.

Here the CDR3 reads CASRPGPQGEKLFF. The CDR3 DNA reads TGTGCCAGCAGACCGGGCCCTCAAGGGGAAAAACTGTTTTTT. The chain combines TRBV25-1 with TRBJ1-4; D remains ambiguous. Germline CDR1 is MGHDK and CDR2 is SYGVNS. The CDR3 contains 14 residues. The ends were cut back, 6 bases at V and 8 bases at J, with 16 bases in the middle. Using reference TRBV25-1 and TRBJ1-4 for the parts outside the CDR3, the full variable domain is EADIYQTPRYLVIGTGKKITLECSQTMGHDKMYWYQQDPGMELHLIHYSYGVNSTEKGDLSSESTVSRIRTEHFPLTLESARPSHTSQYLCASRPGPQGEKLFFGSGTQLSVL.

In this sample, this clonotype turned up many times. CDR3 region: CSVRRTDNTGELFF. CDR3 DNA sequence: TGCAGCGTTCGGAGGACCGACAACACCGGGGAGCTGTTTTTT. V gene TRBV29-1 combines with J gene TRBJ2-2; possibly TRBD2 for D (5 bases). This CDR3 spans 14 amino acids. V lost 5 bases, J lost 2 bases, and 12 bases lay in between. Germline CDR1 SQVTM, CDR2 ANQGSEA.

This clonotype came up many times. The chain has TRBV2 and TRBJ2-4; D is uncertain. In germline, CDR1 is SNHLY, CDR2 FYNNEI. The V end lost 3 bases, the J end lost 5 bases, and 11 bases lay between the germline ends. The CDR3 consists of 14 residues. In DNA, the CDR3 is TGTGCCAGCAGTGAGGAACCGCTTGAAAACATTCAGTACTTC. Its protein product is CASSEEPLENIQYF. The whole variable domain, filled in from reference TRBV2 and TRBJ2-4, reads EPEVTQTPSHQVTQMGQEVILRCVPISNHLYFYWYRQILGQKVEFLVSFYNNEISEKSEIFDDQFSVERPDGSNFTLKIRSTKLEDSAMYFCASSEEPLENIQYFGAGTRLSVL.